These T cell receptor beta chains were read from a single sample in a study of type 1 and type 2 diabetes patients. One entry per CDR3 protein results from TCRdb running MiXCR on the multiplex PCR reads. Here the sample spans some 250,000 distinct CDR3 sequences, roughly 48% being singletons. Sequenced material: peripheral blood mononuclear cells (PBMCs). Every receptor here comes from a man between 18 and 29 years old with type 2 diabetes. The CDR3 runs from the conserved cysteine through the conserved F or W. Each record gives: J gene, V gene, D gene, CDR3 length, clone size, CDR3 DNA, CDR3 protein. The D gene is left open where the match is weak. Where a row states a size, it is once, few, many or the class of an expanded clone; other rows omit it.

J: TRBJ2-7; V: TRBV27; D: NA; length: 13; size: NA; DNA: TGTGCCAACAGCCCCACAGGGTCCTACGAGCAGTACTTC; CDR3: CANSPTGSYEQYF
J: TRBJ2-1; V: TRBV27; D: NA; length: 17; size: NA; DNA: TGTGCCAGCAGTACCTCTTCGAGGACCTACTCCTACAATGAGCAGTTCTTC; CDR3: CASSTSSRTYSYNEQFF
J: TRBJ1-5; V: TRBV2; D: NA; length: 15; size: once; DNA: TGTGCCAGCAGTGAAACCCCCAGGGGTCTAGAGCCCCAGCATTTT; CDR3: CASSETPRGLEPQHF
J: TRBJ2-7; V: TRBV7-3; D: TRBD1; length: 15; size: NA; DNA: TGTGCCAGCAGCCCCTCCGGGACAGGACGCGGGGAGCAGTACTTC; CDR3: CASSPSGTGRGEQYF
J: TRBJ2-3; V: TRBV20-1; D: NA; length: 12; size: NA; DNA: TGCAGTGCTAGACCAGGGGGGGATACGCAGTATTTT; CDR3: CSARPGGDTQYF
J: TRBJ2-7; V: TRBV20-1; D: TRBD2; length: 14; size: few; DNA: TGCAGTGCGCAAACTAGCGGAGGGACCTACGAGCAGTACTTC; CDR3: CSAQTSGGTYEQYF
J: TRBJ2-7; V: TRBV6-6; D: NA; length: 16; size: NA; DNA: TGTGCCAGCAGTTACACCCCACGGGCAGGCCTCTACGAGCAGTACTTC; CDR3: CASSYTPRAGLYEQYF
J: TRBJ2-7; V: TRBV7-2; D: NA; length: 11; size: few; DNA: TGTGCCAGCACCCTACAGGGAGAGCAGTACTTC; CDR3: CASTLQGEQYF
J: TRBJ2-7; V: TRBV20-1; D: NA; length: 13; size: NA; DNA: TGCAGTGCTAGGTACCAGGAATACTACGAGCAGTACTTC; CDR3: CSARYQEYYEQYF
J: TRBJ1-6; V: TRBV15; D: NA; length: 14; size: NA; DNA: TGTGCCACCAGCAGCTACCGTGATGATTCACCCCTCCACTTT; CDR3: CATSSYRDDSPLHF
J: TRBJ2-7; V: TRBV12-3/TRBV12-4; D: NA; length: 14; size: NA; DNA: TGTGCCAGCAGCCTCCGGGACACCTTCTACGAGCAGTACTTC; CDR3: CASSLRDTFYEQYF